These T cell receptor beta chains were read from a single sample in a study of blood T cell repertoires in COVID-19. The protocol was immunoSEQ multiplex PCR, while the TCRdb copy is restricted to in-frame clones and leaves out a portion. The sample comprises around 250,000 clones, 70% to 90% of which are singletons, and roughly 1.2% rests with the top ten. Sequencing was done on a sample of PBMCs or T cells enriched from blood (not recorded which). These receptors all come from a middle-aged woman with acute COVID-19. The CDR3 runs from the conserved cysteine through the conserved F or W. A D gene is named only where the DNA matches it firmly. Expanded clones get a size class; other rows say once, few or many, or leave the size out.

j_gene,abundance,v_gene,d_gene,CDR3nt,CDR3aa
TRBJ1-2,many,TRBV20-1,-,TGCAGTGCGAACGGAGCCTACGGCTACACCTTC,CSANGAYGYTF
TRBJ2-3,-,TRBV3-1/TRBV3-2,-,TGTGCCAGCAGCCCACGACAGGAGGCAGATACGCAGTATTTT,CASSPRQEADTQYF
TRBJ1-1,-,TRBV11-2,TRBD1,TGTGCCAGCAGCTTAGGGACAGGCCCTAACACTGAAGCTTTCTTT,CASSLGTGPNTEAFF
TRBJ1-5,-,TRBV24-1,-,TGTGCCACCAGCACAGGGAATTTGAGCAATCAGCCCCAGCATTTT,CATSTGNLSNQPQHF
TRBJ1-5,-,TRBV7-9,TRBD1,TGTGCCAGCAGCTCCTCGACAGGGCAGCAGCCCCAGCATTTT,CASSSSTGQQPQHF
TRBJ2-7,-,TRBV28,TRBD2,TGTGCCAGCAACAGCGGGAGTGGGTCCTACGAGCAGTACTTC,CASNSGSGSYEQYF
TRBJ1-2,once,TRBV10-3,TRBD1,TGTGCCATCAGTGAGTCAGGGACAGCAGCTAACTATGGCTACACCTTC,CAISESGTAANYGYTF
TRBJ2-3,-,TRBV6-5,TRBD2,TGTGCCAGCAGTTACTCGGAAGCGGGATACACAGATACGCAGTATTTT,CASSYSEAGYTDTQYF
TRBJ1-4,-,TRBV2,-,TGTGCCAGCAGTGGTGGCATCCGAAGAATTGAAAAACTGTTTTTT,CASSGGIRRIEKLFF
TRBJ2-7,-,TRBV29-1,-,TGCAGCGTTGGGACAATGGGTGACCTCGAGCAGTACTTC,CSVGTMGDLEQYF
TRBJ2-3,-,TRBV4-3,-,TGCGCCAGCAGCCAAGATCCGCAGGGTCAAAGCACAGATACGCAGTATTTT,CASSQDPQGQSTDTQYF
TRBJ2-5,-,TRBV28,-,TGTGCCACCCGAGACTTTCAAGAGACCCAGTACTTC,CATRDFQETQYF
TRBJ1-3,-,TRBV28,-,TGTGCCACCGCGACTGGGGGCTCCGCCATATATTTT,CATATGGSAIYF
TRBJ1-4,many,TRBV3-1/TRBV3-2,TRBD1,TGTGCCAGCAGCCCGCAGGGACAGGGGAGTGAAAAACTGTTTTTT,CASSPQGQGSEKLFF
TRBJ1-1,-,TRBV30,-,TGTGCCTGGAGCACACTGGGACACGGGAACACTGAAGCTTTCTTT,CAWSTLGHGNTEAFF
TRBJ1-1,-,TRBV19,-,TGTGCCAGTAGTTCGGGGGGGAACACTGAAGCTTTCTTT,CASSSGGNTEAFF
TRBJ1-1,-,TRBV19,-,TGTGCCAGTAGTATCGAATTTATGGGAGCTGAAGCTTTCTTT,CASSIEFMGAEAFF
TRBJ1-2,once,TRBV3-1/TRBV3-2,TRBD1,TGTGCCAGCAGCCAAGCACAGGGGAGGTTCCCGAATGGCTACACCTTC,CASSQAQGRFPNGYTF
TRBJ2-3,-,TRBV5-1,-,TGCGCCAGCAGCTTGTGGGCGTTCCAGGATACGCAGTATTTT,CASSLWAFQDTQYF
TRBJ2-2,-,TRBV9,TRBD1,TGTGCCAGCAGCGTAGGAGACAGGGGCCGAACCGGGGAGCTGTTTTTT,CASSVGDRGRTGELFF
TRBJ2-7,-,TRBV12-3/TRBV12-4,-,TGTGCCAGCAGTTTGACAGCTGAGCAGTACTTC,CASSLTAEQYF
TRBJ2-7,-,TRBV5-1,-,TGCGCCAGCAGCTTAAACGGGAGACTAGACGAGCAGTACTTC,CASSLNGRLDEQYF
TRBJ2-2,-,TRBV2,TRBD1,TGTGCCAGCAGCCAGACAGGGGGAGAGCTGTTTTTT,CASSQTGGELFF
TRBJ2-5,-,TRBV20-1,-,TGCAGTGCTAGTGTCGAGGGCATGGAGACCCAGTACTTC,CSASVEGMETQYF
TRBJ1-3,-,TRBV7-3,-,TGTGCCAGCAGCTTCTTACGGAGCTCGGGGGAGAGGCTAAAGAGCTCTGGAAACACCATATATTTT,CASSFLRSSGERLKSSGNTIYF
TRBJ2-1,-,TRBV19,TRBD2,TGTGCCAGTAGTATTGGGCGGGGGGACAATGAGCAGTTCTTC,CASSIGRGDNEQFF